This TCR beta chain was identified in a study of cytomegalovirus exposure and HLA in healthy donors. Concerning this clone: Relative to the germline gene, one junction end is altered; a read error may explain this.

The protocol was immunoSEQ multiplex PCR, while the TCRdb copy is restricted to in-frame clones and leaves out a portion. The sample yields about 400,000 clones, around 86% seen once. Germline-derived CDR1 and CDR2 are SGDLS and YYNGEE. This CDR3 is built from 16 residues. The TCR originated in a woman aged 18-30 years in good health and CMV-seronegative. The chain employs TRBV9 and TRBJ2-1; 13 bases align to TRBD2. Sequenced sample: PBMCs. CDR3 sequence: CACSLTSGGAVNEQFF. CDR3 nucleotides: TGTGCCTGCAGCCTCACTAGCGGGGGGGCGGTAAATGAGCAGTTCTTC.